A selection of T cell receptor beta chains follows, all from one sample in a study of blood T cells in healthy people across ages. TCRdb analysed the 5' RACE reads with MiXCR anew, one entry per CDR3 protein. This sample carries around 780,000 distinct CDR3 sequences, just over 55% of them seen once, and the ten largest clones take roughly 26%. The specimen was blood. The receptor set was obtained from a man aged 40-55 years in good health. Both conserved end residues are part of each CDR3. The D gene is left open where the match is weak. Clone sizes are given selectively: once, few, many, or a class where the clone is expanded.

TRBV20-1	TRBJ2-3	NA	TRBD2	CSAITSGRADTQYF	TGCAGTGCTATAACTAGCGGGAGGGCAGATACGCAGTATTTT
TRBV25-1	TRBJ2-1	NA	NA	CASSGPKTPNEQFF	TGTGCCAGCAGTGGTCCCAAGACCCCAAATGAGCAGTTCTTC
TRBV29-1	TRBJ2-1	NA	TRBD2	CSVNSGGAIEQFF	TGCAGCGTTAATAGCGGGGGGGCCATTGAGCAGTTCTTC
TRBV12-3/TRBV12-4	TRBJ1-6	NA	NA	CASSFRSNNSPLHF	TGTGCCAGCAGTTTTCGTTCGAATAATTCACCCCTCCACTTT
TRBV24-1	TRBJ2-7	few	TRBD2	CATSDSGRGRSNSYEQYF	TGTGCCACCAGTGACTCGGGGCGCGGGAGGTCAAACTCCTACGAGCAGTACTTC
TRBV29-1	TRBJ2-5	NA	NA	CSVELGGALETQYF	TGCAGCGTTGAACTGGGCGGGGCTTTGGAGACCCAGTACTTC
TRBV7-3	TRBJ2-2	NA	TRBD1	CASSLTVPDRVKAGELFF	TGTGCCAGCAGCTTAACCGTCCCGGACAGGGTTAAGGCCGGGGAGCTGTTTTTT
TRBV4-3	TRBJ1-4	NA	TRBD1	CASSQDRLVGRELFF	TGCGCCAGCAGCCAGGACAGGTTGGTGGGCCGGGAACTGTTTTTT
TRBV15	TRBJ2-5	NA	NA	CATTTPRGRQETQYF	TGTGCCACCACTACGCCTCGGGGTCGCCAAGAGACCCAGTACTTC
TRBV7-9	TRBJ2-4	NA	NA	CASSLVDRGIQYF	TGTGCCAGCAGCTTAGTGGACCGAGGCATTCAGTACTTC
TRBV6-6	TRBJ1-1	NA	NA	CASGRVAEAFF	TGTGCCAGCGGCCGTGTCGCTGAAGCTTTCTTT